These 23 T cell receptor beta chains were all obtained from the same sample, sequenced in a study of neurological immune-mediated disorders. Time point in this sample: longitudinal time-point 3. TCRdb processed the 5' RACE reads anew with MiXCR; each CDR3 protein has one entry. The sample lists about 45,000 distinct CDR3 sequences, approximately 12% occurring once. Material: PBMCs. These receptors came from a man between 25 and 39 years old in good health.

This clonotype came up many times. V and J are TRBV10-3 and TRBJ1-5; the D is unclear. Trimming took 4 bases from V and 3 from J, leaving 7 bases between them. Germline loops: CDR1 ENHRY, CDR2 SYGVKD. The CDR3 is 13 amino acids. Here the CDR3 reads CAISGDPNQPQHF. CDR3 bases: TGTGCCATCAGTGGAGACCCCAATCAGCCCCAGCATTTT.

For this clonotype: This may be a read error: a much more frequent sequence differs by one nucleotide. The chain recombines TRBV7-2 with TRBJ1-2; no firm D call. Per germline, CDR1 SGHTA and CDR2 FQGNSA. The V and J ends lost 3 bases and 0 bases respectively, with 5 bases between them. The CDR3 covers 13 residues. The DNA for the CDR3 is TGTGCCAGCAGCTTTTGTGCTAACTATGGCTACACCTTC. The encoded protein is CASSFCANYGYTF.

Many counts were recorded for this clonotype. The chain employs TRBV13 and TRBJ2-5; the match to TRBD1 covers 8 bases. The V gene's germline CDR1 is PRHDT and CDR2 FYEKMQ (reference sequence). This CDR3 spans 19 amino acids. V lost 5 bases and J lost 5; bases outside the gene matches: 22. CDR3 sequence: CASSQRGLRQGAFGETQYF. The CDR3 DNA follows: TGTGCCAGCAGCCAAAGGGGGCTGAGGCAGGGGGCTTTTGGCGAGACCCAGTACTTC.

The chain is built from TRBV6-1 and TRBJ2-7; 11 nucleotides line up with TRBD2. V shed 6 bases and J 4 bases; nucleotides not matched to a gene: 11. This CDR3 spans 16 amino acids. The germline V gene encodes CDR1 MNHNS and CDR2 SASEGT. The CDR3 DNA is TGTGCCAGCAGGTCACTAGCGGGGGAAGGGGGTTACGAGCAGTACTTC. It encodes CASRSLAGEGGYEQYF.

This clonotype was found many times. The gene calls are TRBV7-3 and TRBJ2-1; unclear D gene. This CDR3 has 15 residues. Germline V gene data show CDR1 as SGHTA and CDR2 as FQGTGA. V gave up 2 bases and J gave up 1 base, with 9 bases separating them. The CDR3 sequence: CASSLFRSSYNEQFF. DNA for the CDR3: TGTGCCAGCAGCTTATTCCGGAGTTCCTACAATGAGCAGTTCTTC.

This clonotype was seen many times. This rearrangement joins TRBV25-1 to TRBJ2-7, with TRBD2 identical over 13 bases. The J segment lost 3 bases and the V segment lost 2 bases, leaving 4 bases of the junction unmatched. CDR1 is MGHDK and CDR2 is SYGVNS in the germline V gene. The CDR3 sequence is 16 residues long. The CDR3 region has the DNA TGTGCCAGCAGTGAAGGACTAGCGGGAGTTCTCTACGAGCAGTACTTC. This codes for CASSEGLAGVLYEQYF.

This clonotype was recorded many times. The chain combines TRBV28 with TRBJ2-5, with D perhaps TRBD1 (6 bases). This CDR3 is 15 amino acids long. Germline CDR1 and CDR2: MDHEN and SYDVKM. Trimming cost V 8 bases and J 1 base, with 17 bases left between them. This chain's CDR3 is CASSPPGQIQETQYF. CDR3 nucleotides: TGTGCCAGCTCGCCCCCCGGACAGATCCAAGAGACCCAGTACTTC.

This clonotype appeared many times. The chain carries TRBV7-8 and TRBJ1-6, with unresolved D. The CDR3 length is 13 residues. Germline assignment: CDR1 SGHVS and CDR2 FQNEAQ. V was cut by 1 base and J by 3 bases, with 1 base left in between. CDR3 nucleotides: TGTGCCAGCAGCTTAGTCTATAATTCACCCCTCCACTTT. Translation gives CASSLVYNSPLHF.

The sample holds many counts of this clonotype. V gene TRBV20-1 combines with J gene TRBJ2-5; 12 nucleotides agree with TRBD2. The J segment lost 5 bases and the V segment lost 4 bases, leaving 11 bases of the junction unmatched. The CDR3 has 16 residues. Germline values: CDR1 DFQATT, CDR2 SNEGSKA (reference sequence). CDR3 bases: TGCAGTGCTACCCTCCTAGCGGGAGGGGGAGGGGAGACCCAGTACTTC. Amino acids: CSATLLAGGGGETQYF.

This clonotype was picked up many times. The chain recombines TRBV5-1 with TRBJ2-3; 9 positions agree with TRBD2. Losses at the gene ends were 6 bases for V and 3 bases for J; bases not matched to a gene: 8. Looked up from germline, CDR1 is SGHRS and CDR2 is YFSETQ. CDR3 length: 15 residues. The CDR3 here is CASTNSGSQTDTQYF. The CDR3 bases are TGCGCCAGCACGAATAGCGGGAGTCAGACAGATACGCAGTATTTT.

The V gene is TRBV30, the J gene TRBJ2-3; 7 bases line up with TRBD2. V gave up 2 bases and J gave up 0 bases; unmatched junction bases: 8. The CDR3 is made up of 16 amino acids. Germline CDR1 is GTSNPN and CDR2 is SVGIG (reference sequence). The CDR3: CAWSTSGTTSTDTQYF. CDR3 nucleotides: TGTGCCTGGAGTACCTCCGGGACTACAAGCACAGATACGCAGTATTTT.

This clonotype is medium-sized by share. This rearrangement joins TRBV12-3 or TRBV12-4 to TRBJ2-7, with 9 bases that match TRBD2. The V and J ends lost 6 bases and 3 bases, in that order; junction bases with no gene match: 9. The CDR3 has 15 residues. The CDR3 loop reads CASRPGTSFFYEQYF. DNA for the CDR3: TGTGCCAGCAGGCCCGGGACTAGCTTTTTCTACGAGCAGTACTTC.

The V and J genes are TRBV3-1 and TRBJ2-7, with TRBD2 matching 8 bases. V shed 0 bases and J 2 bases; nucleotides not matched to a gene: 12. Germline V lookup: CDR1 LGHDT, CDR2 YNNKEL (reference sequence). CDR3 size: 18 residues. In DNA, the CDR3 is TGTGCCAGCAGCCAAGAATCTGGCGGGAGGATCCCGACCTACGAGCAGTACTTC. Its protein is CASSQESGGRIPTYEQYF.

This clonotype occurred many times. The V call is TRBV6-2 or TRBV6-3, the J call TRBJ2-3, with TRBD1 as a possible D gene (6 bases). In germline, CDR1 is MNHEY, CDR2 SVGEGT. The CDR3 is made up of 13 amino acids. Trimming pared 0 bases from V and 10 bases from J, leaving 11 bases between. In DNA, the CDR3 is TGTGCCAGCAGTTACTCGGGGGCCCGAGCGCAGTATTTT. As protein: CASSYSGARAQYF.

Many counts were recorded for this clonotype. The chain combines TRBV12-3 or TRBV12-4 with TRBJ2-7, with D possibly TRBD1 on 6 matching bases. Trimming shortened V by 4 bases and J by 6 bases, and 10 bases separated the two germline ends. The CDR3 is 12 residues long. The CDR3 DNA follows: TGTGCCAGCAGTTACCTCAGGGGCGAGCAGTACTTC. Translated: CASSYLRGEQYF.

This clonotype was recorded many times. This chain connects TRBV7-6 to TRBJ2-5; D is uncertain. Germline lookup yields CDR1 SGHVS and CDR2 FNYEAQ. The length of the CDR3 is 16 residues. The V end was cut by 2 bases, the J end by 1 base, with 14 bases between. CDR3 amino acids: CASSLMSISFQETQYF. Written as DNA, the CDR3 is TGTGCCAGCAGCTTAATGTCTATCTCTTTCCAAGAGACCCAGTACTTC.

The rearrangement uses TRBV5-6 and TRBJ2-5; the match to TRBD2 covers 8 bases. The CDR3 has 15 residues. The germline CDR1 and CDR2 sequences are SGHDT and YYEEEE. Germline trimming cut 4 bases from V and 2 bases from J; bases unmatched to any gene: 7. The CDR3 loop is CASSTATSAQETQYF. The CDR3 region has the DNA TGTGCCAGCAGCACCGCGACTAGCGCACAAGAGACCCAGTACTTC.

This clonotype was observed at least ten times. This chain joins TRBV12-3 or TRBV12-4 and TRBJ1-5, with 7 bases that match TRBD1. V shed 5 bases and J 1 base; nucleotides not matched to a gene: 14. This CDR3 is built from 18 residues. The DNA of the CDR3 is TGTGCCAGCAGTCTCCCACTTCAAGGGGGCAGGAGCAATCAGCCCCAGCATTTT. It encodes CASSLPLQGGRSNQPQHF.

There are many counts of this clonotype. The rearrangement joins TRBV5-1 to TRBJ2-3, with D possibly matching TRBD2 (5 bases). The V and J ends lost 2 bases and 2 bases respectively, with 12 bases between them. Germline V gives CDR1 SGHRS, CDR2 YFSETQ. CDR3 length: 15 amino acids. CDR3 protein: CASSLGGPATDTQYF. CDR3 bases: TGCGCCAGCAGCTTAGGCGGGCCGGCCACAGATACGCAGTATTTT.

The chain carries TRBV15 and TRBJ1-5; maybe TRBD1 (5 bases). Trimming pared 5 bases from V and 0 bases from J, leaving 14 bases between. The CDR3 sequence is 16 residues long. Per the germline V gene, CDR1 is LNHNV and CDR2 is YYDKDF (reference sequence). CDR3: CATSGGKGVSNQPQHF. In nucleotides, the CDR3 is TGTGCCACCAGCGGGGGGAAGGGAGTTAGCAATCAGCCCCAGCATTTT.

This clonotype was seen ten or more times. This chain connects TRBV10-3 to TRBJ1-1; D is possibly TRBD1 (5 bases). CDR3 size: 14 residues. Germline values: CDR1 ENHRY, CDR2 SYGVKD. Trimming stripped 2 bases from V and 1 base from J, with 8 bases between. The DNA for the CDR3 is TGTGCCATCAGTGAGCCGACAGCGAACACTGAAGCTTTCTTT. Translation gives CAISEPTANTEAFF.

This clonotype was seen ten or more times. This chain joins TRBV29-1 and TRBJ2-3; 7 bases are a match to TRBD2. V was clipped by 0 bases and J by 6 bases; unmatched bases: 9. The germline V gene encodes CDR1 SQVTM and CDR2 ANQGSEA. This CDR3 has 15 residues. CDR3 sequence: CSVEDGGEGTDTQYF. DNA for the CDR3: TGCAGCGTTGAAGATGGGGGGGAGGGGACTGATACGCAGTATTTT.

This clonotype was seen many times. J is TRBJ2-5 and V is TRBV5-1; D gene uncertain. From germline, CDR1 is SGHRS and CDR2 YFSETQ. CDR3 length equals 14 residues. Between the trimmed V and J ends, which lost 1 base and 3 bases, there was a span of 10 bases. The CDR3: CASSLRRMEETQYF. The CDR3 DNA reads as TGCGCCAGCAGCTTGCGCAGAATGGAAGAGACCCAGTACTTC.